This T cell receptor (beta chain) was observed in a study of blood T cell repertoires in COVID-19. Study information: Sample material is recorded as cDNA or gDNA derived from T cells, B-cell-depleted T cells, or PBMCs.

Losses at the gene ends were 1 base for V and 4 bases for J; bases not matched to a gene: 4. CDR1 and CDR2 from the germline V gene are SGDLS and YYNGEE. The CDR3 has 14 amino acids. Per the original data handling: Scientists estimated how many nucleated cells there were by amplifying reference gene primers. Method: immunoSEQ multiplex PCR; TCRdb's copy keeps in-frame clones and lacks some. From that table come the V and J calls and clone size; the DNA was used to work out D and trimming. The top ten clones hold about 0.4% of a sample with about 42,000 clones, around 86% of them seen once. The TCR sequence derives from a human donor in a cohort sampled during active COVID-19. The V call is TRBV9, the J call TRBJ1-1, with 7 positions matching TRBD1. The sequenced sample consisted of peripheral blood. This chain's CDR3 is CASSVQGGGTEAFF. CDR3 nucleotides: TGTGCCAGCAGCGTACAGGGGGGAGGCACTGAAGCTTTCTTT. Full variable domain (outside the CDR3, taken from reference TRBV9 and TRBJ1-1): DSGVTQTPKHLITATGQRVTLRCSPRSGDLSVYWYQQSLDQGLQFLIQYYNGEERAKGNILERFSAQQFPDLHSELNLSSLELGDSALYFCASSVQGGGTEAFFGQGTRLTVV.